Below are 14 T cell receptor beta chains sequenced from a single sample in a study of regulatory T cells in long-lasting Graves disease. To make TCR beta libraries, researchers used iRepertoire HTBI primers and Arm-PCR of CDR3 regions. TCRdb fed the multiplex PCR reads into MiXCR, producing one record per CDR3 protein. The sample lists 200,000 to 300,000 distinct CDR3 sequences; 20% were seen once. Indicated time point: newly diagnosed GD, antithyroid drugs for less than 3 months. The TCR library used RNA extracted from PBMCs. The sample consisted of peripheral blood mononuclear cells (PBMCs), taken at new diagnosis, from a patient treated with antithyroid drugs. The origin of the receptors is a female donor with Graves disease.

In its sample, this clonotype was seen many times. The chain recombines TRBV7-2 with TRBJ2-1; 16 nucleotides align to TRBD2. From germline, CDR1 is SGHTA and CDR2 FQGNSA. This CDR3 spans 16 amino acids. J was trimmed by 9 bases and V by 5 bases; bases with no gene match: 7. For the CDR3, the DNA is TGTGCCAGCAGCCCCTCGGGACTAGCGGGGGGGTTTGAGCAGTTCTTC. Translated: CASSPSGLAGGFEQFF. Drawing the rest from reference TRBV7-2 and TRBJ2-1, the complete variable domain is GAGVSQSPSNKVTEKGKDVELRCDPISGHTALYWYRQSLGQGLEFLIYFQGNSAPDKSGLPSDRFSAERTGGSVSTLTIQRTQQEDSAVYLCASSPSGLAGGFEQFFGPGTRLTVL.

This clonotype was recorded at least ten times. This sequence joins TRBV14 and TRBJ2-7; maybe TRBD1 (5 bases). The CDR3 has 14 amino acids. Between the trimmed V and J ends, which lost 0 bases and 4 bases, there was a span of 10 bases. In germline, CDR1 is SGHDN, CDR2 FVKESK. The CDR3 is CASSQEGLLYEQYF. CDR3 sequence (DNA): TGTGCCAGCAGCCAAGAGGGGCTCTTGTACGAGCAGTACTTC.

The chain links TRBV27 to TRBJ1-5, with a possible D match to TRBD1 (5 bases). The CDR3 is 16 residues long. CDR1 MNHEY and CDR2 SMNVEV come from the germline V gene (reference sequence). V lost 1 base to trimming and J lost 5 bases, with 15 bases between them. The CDR3 nucleotides are TGTGCCAGCAGTTTATTCGAGCCTCAGGGTTATCAGCCCCAGCATTTT. Encoded protein: CASSLFEPQGYQPQHF.

The chain links TRBV5-5 to TRBJ2-1; D perhaps matches TRBD2 (6 bases). This CDR3 is 19 amino acids long. Germline CDR1 SGHKS, CDR2 YYEKEE (reference sequence). The ends were cut back, 5 bases at V and 0 bases at J, with 24 bases in the middle. CDR3 loop: CASRPDTGTFFSSYNEQFF. The DNA for the CDR3 is TGTGCCAGCAGACCCGATACCGGGACTTTCTTCAGCTCCTACAATGAGCAGTTCTTC.

This clonotype has at least ten counts. The CDR3 coding sequence is TGTGCCAGCAGCCAAGGCTATGAAGCTTTCTTT. This sequence encodes CASSQGYEAFF. This sequence joins TRBV14 and TRBJ1-1; D gene unclear. Germline V gene data show CDR1 as SGHDN and CDR2 as FVKESK. The CDR3 sequence is 11 residues long. Trimming removed 1 base at V and 7 bases at J, with 4 bases between.

This clonotype has a handful of counts. The chain recombines TRBV6-5 with TRBJ1-2; D remains ambiguous. CDR3 size: 15 residues. Germline V gene sequence: CDR1 MNHEY, CDR2 SVGAGI. V lost 4 bases and J 4 bases, leaving 16 bases between the germline ends. CDR3 bases: TGTGCCAGCAGTTTTTTGAGCCCCCAGTCCTATGGCTACACCTTC. It translates to CASSFLSPQSYGYTF.

This clonotype has at least ten counts. V is TRBV7-2 and J is TRBJ1-2; D is uncertain. CDR1 and CDR2 (germline): SGHTA, FQGNSA. CDR3 length equals 14 residues. The V end was cut by 1 base, the J end by 6 bases, with 12 bases between. The CDR3 DNA reads as TGTGCCAGCAGCTTAGTTTCAGGTTGGAATGGCTACACCTTC. It codes for CASSLVSGWNGYTF. The variable domain in full, completed from reference TRBV7-2 and TRBJ1-2, reads GAGVSQSPSNKVTEKGKDVELRCDPISGHTALYWYRQSLGQGLEFLIYFQGNSAPDKSGLPSDRFSAERTGGSVSTLTIQRTQQEDSAVYLCASSLVSGWNGYTFGSGTRLTVV.

This clonotype was observed many times. This chain joins TRBV7-2 and TRBJ1-1; TRBD1 might be the D (6 bases). Trimming pared 7 bases from V and 3 bases from J, leaving 18 bases between. CDR3 length equals 15 residues. CDR1 and CDR2 (germline): SGHTA, FQGNSA. Written as DNA, the CDR3 is TGTGCCAGCAACTCACAGGGATCCGGAGACACTGAAGCTTTCTTT. As protein: CASNSQGSGDTEAFF.

This clonotype was counted ten times or more. The rearrangement uses TRBV18 and TRBJ1-5; 11 nucleotides align to TRBD1. Germline lookup yields CDR1 KGHSH and CDR2 LQKENI. With 3 bases clipped from V and 5 bases from J, the junction kept 6 bases outside the gene matches. This CDR3 contains 16 residues. The CDR3 loop is CASSPGGTGGDQPQHF. The CDR3 DNA reads as TGTGCCAGCTCACCCGGGGGGACAGGGGGGGATCAGCCCCAGCATTTT.

About this clonotype itself: A far larger clone is one nucleotide away, so this likely arose from a read error. The chain joins TRBV11-2 to TRBJ1-2; 9 nucleotides align to TRBD1. The CDR3 contains 14 residues. The J segment lost 7 bases and the V segment lost 5 bases, leaving 8 bases of the junction unmatched. The germline gives CDR1 SGHAT, CDR2 FQNNGV. CDR3 sequence reads: CASSPDRGMLGYTF. The CDR3 DNA follows: TGTGCCAGCAGCCCGGACAGGGGAATGCTTGGCTACACCTTC. Looking up the rest from reference TRBV11-2 and TRBJ1-2 gives the full variable domain: EAGVAQSPRYKIIEKRQSVAFWCNPISGHATLYWYQQILGQGPKLLIQFQNNGVVDDSQLPKDRFSAERLKGVDSTLKIQPAKLEDSAVYLCASSPDRGMLGYTFGSGTRLTVV.

In the case of this clonotype: One end of the junction varies from germline; a read error may be responsible. The chain has TRBV11-2 and TRBJ2-3; D unresolved. Per germline, CDR1 SGHAT and CDR2 FQNNGV. The CDR3 covers 15 residues. CDR3 sequence reads: CASSQGYRFADTQYF. CDR3 nucleotide sequence: TGCGCCAGCAGCCAAGGATACAGATTCGCAGATACGCAGTATTTT.

In this sample, this clonotype turned up many times. The gene calls are TRBV4-1 and TRBJ2-7, with D uncertain. In germline, CDR1 is MGHRA, CDR2 YSYEKL. The CDR3 is 14 residues long. Trimming removed 0 bases from V and 6 bases from J, with 12 bases in between. The DNA for the CDR3 is TGCGCCAGCAGCCAAGACCCCTACGGCGCCGAGCAGTACTTC. This translates into CASSQDPYGAEQYF.

This clonotype was counted ten times or more. This chain links TRBV6-1 with TRBJ2-2, with D maybe TRBD1 (6 bases). Germline V gene data show CDR1 as MNHNS and CDR2 as SASEGT. The CDR3 consists of 16 residues. The V gene lost 6 bases and the J gene lost 4 bases, with 18 bases spanning the gap. This chain's CDR3 is CASSTGTTRATGELFF. In nucleotides, the CDR3 is TGTGCCAGCAGCACCGGGACAACTAGGGCCACCGGGGAGCTGTTTTTT.

About this clonotype: A read error likely explains this, since a far larger clone differs by one base. The chain is built from TRBV7-2 and TRBJ2-3, with a possible D match to TRBD2 (5 bases). Gene TRBJ2-1 matches the end of the DNA better, so the J call may be wrong. This CDR3 comprises 13 residues. In germline, CDR1 is SGHTA, CDR2 FQGNSA. Here the CDR3 reads CASSSLLDYEQFF. The CDR3 DNA reads TGTGCCAGCAGCTCTCTACTAGACTACGAGCAGTTCTTC.